A selection of T cell receptor beta chains follows, all from one sample in a study of CD8+CD57+ T cells in acquired aplastic anemia. Each CDR3 protein is one row after TCRdb ran MiXCR on the reads. The data show fewer than 200,000 distinct CDR3 sequences, about half seen once. Sequencing used sorted CD4+, CD8+, or CD8+CD57+ T cells (not recorded which) from PBMCs. The receptors here all came from a human donor with aplastic anemia. Both conserved end residues are part of each CDR3. Each record gives: J gene, D gene, V gene, clone size, CDR3 protein, CDR3 DNA. D genes are given only for firm matches. Clone size is shown for a subset of rows, as once, few, many or a class of expanded clone.

J: TRBJ1-3; D: NA; V: TRBV6-1; size: many; CDR3: CASSEVPTPGNTIYF; DNA: TGTGCCAGCAGTGAAGTCCCGACACCTGGAAACACCATATATTTT
J: TRBJ2-3; D: TRBD1; V: TRBV6-1; size: few; CDR3: CASSPGTGPGTDTQYF; DNA: TGTGCCAGTTCTCCCGGGACAGGTCCGGGGACAGATACGCAGTATTTT
J: TRBJ2-7; D: NA; V: TRBV4-3; size: few; CDR3: CASSQEISYEQYF; DNA: TGCGCCAGCAGCCAAGAGATCTCCTACGAGCAGTACTTC
J: TRBJ2-1; D: TRBD2; V: TRBV20-1; size: once; CDR3: CSAQGLAENEQFF; DNA: TGCAGTGCCCAGGGACTAGCGGAAAATGAGCAGTTCTTC
J: TRBJ2-7; D: NA; V: TRBV2; size: many; CDR3: CASSPGPAYEQYF; DNA: TGTGCCAGCAGTCCGGGACCAGCCTACGAGCAGTACTTC
J: TRBJ2-7; D: TRBD1; V: TRBV19; size: NA; CDR3: CASSSPGTATYSYEQYF; DNA: TGTGCCAGTAGTTCTCCCGGGACAGCAACCTACTCCTACGAGCAGTACTTC
J: TRBJ1-1; D: NA; V: TRBV5-4; size: NA; CDR3: CASSFGTTGEAFF; DNA: TGTGCCAGCAGCTTTGGTACAACAGGTGAAGCTTTCTTT
J: TRBJ2-7; D: NA; V: TRBV3-1; size: many; CDR3: CASSQDLGLSYEQYF; DNA: TGTGCCAGCAGCCAAGATCTAGGACTTTCCTACGAGCAGTACTTC
J: TRBJ1-1; D: NA; V: TRBV10-3; size: NA; CDR3: CATGSDFGTEAFF; DNA: TGTGCCACCGGCAGTGATTTCGGGACTGAAGCTTTCTTT
J: TRBJ2-1; D: TRBD2; V: TRBV27; size: NA; CDR3: CASSSWGTGTSGNNEQFF; DNA: TGTGCCAGCAGTTCTTGGGGTACCGGGACTAGCGGCAACAATGAGCAGTTCTTC
J: TRBJ2-1; D: TRBD2; V: TRBV7-2; size: NA; CDR3: CASSLTLAGWGSYNEQFF; DNA: TGTGCCAGCAGCTTAACGCTAGCGGGATGGGGCTCCTACAATGAGCAGTTCTTC
J: TRBJ2-2; D: NA; V: TRBV7-2; size: many; CDR3: CASSPPAGRNTGELFF; DNA: TGTGCCAGCAGCCCCCCGGCAGGGAGGAACACCGGGGAGCTGTTTTTT
J: TRBJ2-7; D: TRBD2; V: TRBV19; size: NA; CDR3: CASSMTAGGPYEQYF; DNA: TGTGCCAGTAGTATGACGGCGGGGGGGCCCTACGAGCAGTACTTC
J: TRBJ2-5; D: NA; V: TRBV6-1; size: many; CDR3: CASSLRPPPSYQETQYF; DNA: TGTGCCAGCAGTTTACGCCCTCCTCCAAGTTACCAAGAGACCCAGTACTTC
J: TRBJ1-5; D: NA; V: TRBV5-5; size: many; CDR3: CASSSRVGSFSQPQHF; DNA: TGTGCCAGCAGCTCTAGGGTGGGGTCCTTTAGCCAGCCCCAGCATTTT
J: TRBJ2-7; D: NA; V: TRBV20-1; size: NA; CDR3: CSAGLTYEQYF; DNA: TGCAGTGCAGGGCTTACCTACGAGCAGTACTTC
J: TRBJ1-1; D: NA; V: TRBV30; size: NA; CDR3: CAWSVQSNTEAFF; DNA: TGTGCCTGGAGTGTACAGTCGAACACTGAAGCTTTCTTT
J: TRBJ1-5; D: NA; V: TRBV6-5; size: many; CDR3: CASRNSGYSNQPQHF; DNA: TGTGCCAGCAGAAACTCAGGGTATAGCAATCAGCCCCAGCATTTT
J: TRBJ2-3; D: NA; V: TRBV24-1; size: NA; CDR3: CTTSDSLPDTQYF; DNA: TGTACCACCAGTGATTCGCTACCGGATACGCAGTATTTT
J: TRBJ1-2; D: TRBD1; V: TRBV2; size: NA; CDR3: CASTQGGPNYGYTF; DNA: TGTGCCAGCACCCAGGGGGGCCCCAACTATGGCTACACCTTC
J: TRBJ2-1; D: NA; V: TRBV14; size: many; CDR3: CASSQWTLSTFSSYNEQFF; DNA: TGTGCCAGCAGCCAGTGGACTCTGAGTACCTTTAGCTCCTACAATGAGCAGTTCTTC
J: TRBJ1-6; D: NA; V: TRBV25-1; size: NA; CDR3: CASSVLTPINSPLHF; DNA: TGTGCCAGCAGTGTCCTTACACCTATTAATTCACCCCTCCACTTT
J: TRBJ1-2; D: NA; V: TRBV25-1; size: NA; CDR3: CASSEARNYGYTF; DNA: TGTGCCAGCAGTGAGGCCAGGAACTATGGCTACACCTTC
J: TRBJ2-3; D: NA; V: TRBV7-9; size: many; CDR3: CASSLGLVKDTQYF; DNA: TGTGCCAGCAGCTTAGGCCTAGTAAAAGATACGCAGTATTTT
J: TRBJ1-2; D: TRBD1; V: TRBV7-2; size: many; CDR3: CASSSGQGRYGYTF; DNA: TGTGCCAGCAGCTCGGGACAGGGGCGCTATGGCTACACCTTC
J: TRBJ2-7; D: NA; V: TRBV6-5; size: NA; CDR3: CASSYDRNYEQYF; DNA: TGTGCCAGCAGTTATGACAGGAACTACGAGCAGTACTTC